The T cell receptor (beta chain) described here comes from a study of vaccination effects on CD4 cells after COVID-19. As for the study in general: Subjects were given two BNT162b2 or mRNA-1273 vaccine doses.

About this clone itself: What it recognizes is unknown.

Libraries were prepared by immunoSEQ multiplex PCR; TCRdb keeps only in-frame clonotypes and omits some of them. The repertoire holds about 41,000 clones, with roughly 70% as singletons. The germline gives CDR1 LGHNT, CDR2 FRNRAP. This CDR3 is 16 amino acids long. V dropped 2 bases and J dropped 0; count of bases not matched to a gene: 4. ViraFEST assay sequencing came after antigen-specific CD4+ T cells were expanded with viral peptide pools. Around day 10 of culture, CD4+ T cells were separated out. In the vaccine recipients, nucleocapsid antibodies were negative and there was no prior SARS-CoV-2 infection. With around 10 ug/ml peptides and around 10 IU/ml IL-2, over 1.5 million PBMC per well were cultured.

The chain combines TRBV12-5 with TRBJ1-3, with 7 bases aligning to TRBD1. The specimen comprised CD4+ T cells from PBMCs cultured with HCoV-OC43 spike peptides, sampled before COVID-19 vaccination. Subset reported: HCoV-OC43 spike overlapping peptide pool stimulation. The TCR was taken from a human donor who received a COVID-19 vaccine. CDR3 DNA sequence: TGTGCTAGTGGTTTGCTCCAGGGGGTCTCTGGAAACACCATATATTTT. As protein: CASGLLQGVSGNTIYF.